This T cell receptor beta chain was identified during a study of shared clonotypes between healthy human individuals. Points from the study as a whole: Specimens sampled were limited to blood, with tissue repertoires likely differing. Sequencing of the sorted subsets was shown by rarefaction to be incomplete despite large depth. Naive subsets generally exceeded memory subsets in estimated richness.

V was clipped by 1 base and J by 1 base, with 15 bases between them. This CDR3 is 18 amino acids long. Germline loops: CDR1 SGHRS, CDR2 YFSETQ. Source study methods: Because ImmunoSEQ provided only junction sequences with no quality scores, the filtering differed. Assay used: immunoSEQ multiplex PCR; TCRdb lists only in-frame clones, some missing. That table gives V, J and clone size, and the DNA gave D and trimming. This sample has more than 550,000 clones; about 92% occur once, and the top ten carry about 24%. For this clone: The antigen is undetermined.

The naive CD8 subset, CD45RO-negative cells positively selected for CCR7, excluded terminally differentiated effector memory CD45RA+ cells. Sequencing input: naive CD8+ T cells sorted from blood. The TCR originated in a man aged 25 to 45 in good health. This chain links TRBV5-1 with TRBJ2-6; D is perhaps TRBD1 or TRBD2 (5 bases each). The CDR3 loop is CASSLRGKPGSGANVLTF. The CDR3 coding sequence is TGCGCCAGCAGCTTGCGGGGAAAGCCAGGGTCTGGGGCCAACGTCCTGACTTTC.